A single T cell receptor beta chain is shown here with its context. The source of the sample is a study of blood T cells in healthy people across ages. A J-beta primer mix and a sample-barcoded 5' primer were used in a second PCR of roughly 6 to 11 cycles. Every sample returned 2.5 million or more CDR3-containing paired-end reads. TCRdb processed the 5' RACE reads anew with MiXCR; each CDR3 protein has one entry. The table shows some 750,000 distinct CDR3 sequences, with about 20% occurring only once. Per the germline V gene, CDR1 is DFQATT and CDR2 is SNEGSKA (reference sequence). CDR3 size: 17 residues. Trimming left V 6 bases short and J 2 bases short, with 25 bases between.

Sequenced material: blood. This chain links TRBV20-1 with TRBJ1-1; D gene ambiguous. This clonotype was obtained from a man aged 65 to 79 in good health. CDR3 loop: CSAAKVAPKIYNTEAFF. DNA for the CDR3: TGCAGTGCCGCGAAGGTTGCGCCAAAAATATATAACACTGAAGCTTTCTTT.